This record looks at one T cell receptor beta chain sequence and its context. Its antigen is not known. The data stem from a study of cytomegalovirus exposure and HLA in healthy donors. Overall study results and limits: Another analysis was done later, and it associated over 15,000 TCR beta sequences with HLA alleles at 0.05 false discovery rate. The study designated 160 or so TCR beta chains cytomegalovirus-associated.

V lost 3 bases and J lost 3, with 9 bases in between. The CDR3 extends over 14 amino acids. Germline CDR1 and CDR2: SNHLY and FYNNEI. In nominal health when sampled, donors likely had unrecorded immune exposures nonetheless. Amplification used 60 Vbeta primers and 13 Jbeta primers. Some clones are missing from TCRdb's copy, which holds only in-frame ones; the method was immunoSEQ multiplex PCR. The repertoire holds about 170,000 clones, with around 80% as singletons. This receptor was obtained from a male donor in good health and CMV-seronegative. Source material: PBMCs. This chain uses TRBV2 with TRBJ1-5; TRBD1 might be the D (6 bases). Here the CDR3 DNA reads TGTGCCAGCAGTGAGACAGGACTCAATCAGCCCCAGCATTTT. Translation gives CASSETGLNQPQHF.